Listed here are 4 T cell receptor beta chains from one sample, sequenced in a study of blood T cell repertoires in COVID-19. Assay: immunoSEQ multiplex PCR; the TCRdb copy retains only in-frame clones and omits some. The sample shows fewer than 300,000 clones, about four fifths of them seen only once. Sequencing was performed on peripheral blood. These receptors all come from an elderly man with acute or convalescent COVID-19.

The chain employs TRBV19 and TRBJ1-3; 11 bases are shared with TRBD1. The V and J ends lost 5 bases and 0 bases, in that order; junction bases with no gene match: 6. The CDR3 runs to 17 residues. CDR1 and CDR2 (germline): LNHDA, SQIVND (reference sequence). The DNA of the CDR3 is TGTGCCAGTAGTCACGGACAGGGGGCTTACTCTGGAAACACCATATATTTT. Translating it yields CASSHGQGAYSGNTIYF.

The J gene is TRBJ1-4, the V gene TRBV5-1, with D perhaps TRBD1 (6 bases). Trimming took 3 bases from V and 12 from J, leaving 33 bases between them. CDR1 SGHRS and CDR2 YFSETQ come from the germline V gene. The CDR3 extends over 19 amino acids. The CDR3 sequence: CASSSLSMDRGSMGKELFF. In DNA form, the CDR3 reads TGCGCCAGCAGCTCCCTGTCGATGGACAGAGGTAGTATGGGAAAAGAACTGTTTTTT.

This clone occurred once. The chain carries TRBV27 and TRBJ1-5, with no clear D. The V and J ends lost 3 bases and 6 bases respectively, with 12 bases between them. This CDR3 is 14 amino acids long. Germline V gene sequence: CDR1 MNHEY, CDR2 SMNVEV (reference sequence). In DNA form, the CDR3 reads TGTGCCAGCAGTTTTTTAGGAGGAAGTCAGCCCCAGCATTTT. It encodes CASSFLGGSQPQHF.

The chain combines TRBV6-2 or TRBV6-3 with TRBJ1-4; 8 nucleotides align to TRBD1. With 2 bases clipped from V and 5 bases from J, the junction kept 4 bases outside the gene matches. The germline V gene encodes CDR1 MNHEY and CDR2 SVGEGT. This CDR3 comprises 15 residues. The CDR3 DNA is TGTGCCAGCAGTTACGAGGACAGGGCGAATGAAAAACTGTTTTTT. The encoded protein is CASSYEDRANEKLFF.